The 5 T cell receptor beta chains reported below all come from one sample, sequenced in a study of T-cell reconstitution after alpha-beta-depleted transplantation in children. Unique molecular identifiers were built into the TCRbeta library. TCRdb itself ran the PCR reads through MiXCR, one entry per CDR3 protein. The data hold about 580,000 distinct CDR3 sequences, with more than 20% observed a single time. The source was PBMCs, collected before TCRalphabeta/CD19-depleted stem cell transplant. All receptors come from a boy under three years old with Wiskott-Aldrich syndrome, due to receive a stem cell transplant.

The rearrangement links TRBV27 to TRBJ2-7; D might be TRBD1 (6 bases). This CDR3 spans 16 amino acids. The V and J ends lost 1 base and 4 bases respectively, with 17 bases between them. Germline CDR1 reads MNHEY; CDR2 reads SMNVEV (reference sequence). CDR3 nucleotide sequence: TGTGCCAGCAGTTTATTGGCGGCAGGGGCCTATTACGAGCAGTACTTC. Its protein is CASSLLAAGAYYEQYF.

The CDR3 sequence: CASSENYEQYF. In nucleotides, the CDR3 is TGCGCCAGCAGTGAGAACTACGAGCAGTACTTC. The V gene is TRBV5-1, the J gene TRBJ2-7; D is unclear. Trimming stripped 5 bases from V and 3 bases from J, with 6 bases between. CDR1 and CDR2 (germline): SGHRS, YFSETQ. CDR3 length: 11 residues.

The sample holds a few counts of this clonotype. In DNA, the CDR3 is TGCGCCAGCAGCCCCGGGGCTGTGTCGGATACGCAGTATTTT. This encodes CASSPGAVSDTQYF. V and J are TRBV5-1 and TRBJ2-3; D may match TRBD1 or TRBD2 (5 bases each). The CDR3 runs 14 residues. Germline V CDR1 and CDR2: SGHRS, YFSETQ. Trimming pared 4 bases from V and 6 bases from J, leaving 15 bases between. The full variable domain, its missing parts supplied by reference TRBV5-1 and TRBJ2-3, is KAGVTQTPRYLIKTRGQQVTLSCSPISGHRSVSWYQQTPGQGLQFLFEYFSETQRNKGNFPGRFSGRQFSNSRSEMNVSTLELGDSALYLCASSPGAVSDTQYFGPGTRLTVL.

The J gene is TRBJ2-1, the V gene TRBV5-5, with D hard to call. Germline loops: CDR1 SGHKS, CDR2 YYEKEE (reference sequence). This CDR3 comprises 16 residues. Trimming took off 0 bases at V and 5 bases at J, with 15 bases between the two ends. CDR3 DNA: TGTGCCAGCAGCTTGGGGTCTATCCGAGCGCACAATGAGCAGTTCTTC. This codes for CASSLGSIRAHNEQFF.

This clonotype was found once. The V gene is TRBV10-1, the J gene TRBJ2-5, with D hard to call. Germline V lookup: CDR1 WNHNN, CDR2 SYGVQD (reference sequence). The CDR3 has 10 residues. Trimming removed 3 bases from V and 5 bases from J, with 1 base in between. The CDR3 coding sequence is TGCGCCAGCAGTGATGAGACCCAGTACTTC. Translation gives CASSDETQYF.